This T cell receptor beta chain was sequenced in a study of cytomegalovirus exposure and HLA in healthy donors. CDR1 and CDR2 (germline): SEHNR, FQNEAQ (reference sequence). The CDR3 runs to 14 residues. The V and J ends lost 3 bases and 12 bases respectively, with 21 bases between them. General study findings and limits: A missense DCLRE1C variant was associated with V- and J-gene trimming of TCR beta chains in a later analysis, and an independent cohort replicated the association. Reports indicated that the classifier achieved high specificity and sensitivity in diagnosing cytomegalovirus status.

This PCR relied on a set of 60 Vbeta primers and 13 Jbeta primers. Authors' data handling: Later, an analysis found 75 million to 90 million unique TCR beta chains, and some 10 million of these were shared. The repertoire was sequenced with immunoSEQ multiplex PCR; TCRdb's copy has only in-frame clones and lacks some. The DNA was the basis for D and trimming; V, J and clone size are from that table. The data hold 24,000 or so clones, with nearly 80% observed a single time. Worth noting for this clone: As yet, its antigen is unknown.

The chain joins TRBV7-9 to TRBJ2-7; maybe TRBD1 (5 bases). Sequencing used PBMCs. The sequence was obtained from a male donor in good health and CMV-seronegative. The CDR3 DNA is TGTGCCAGCAGCTTGGGTGGCCTCGAGACAGAAGGGTACTTC. Residues: CASSLGGLETEGYF. Variable domain in full (rest from reference TRBV7-9 and TRBJ2-7): DTGVSQNPRHKITKRGQNVTFRCDPISEHNRLYWYRQTLGQGPEFLTYFQNEAQLEKSRLLSDRFSAERPKGSFSTLEIQRTEQGDSAMYLCASSLGGLETEGYFGPGTRLTVT.